This T cell receptor beta chain was retrieved from a study of cytomegalovirus exposure and HLA in healthy donors. V was cut by 4 bases and J by 4 bases, with 14 bases left in between. The germline V gene has CDR1 SGDLS and CDR2 YYNGEE. The CDR3 contains 14 residues. Comment on this clone: Its specificity is unknown.

The study drew the donors from its approximately 110-subject validation cohort, separate from the roughly 700-subject first cohort. Whole-study findings and limits: One later analysis, an examination of the roughly 130 validation repertoires, found that first-cohort TCR clusters tended to co-occur in them. The classifier reportedly diagnosed cytomegalovirus status with high sensitivity and specificity.

Data came from immunoSEQ multiplex PCR; TCRdb stores just in-frame clones and leaves some out. In the table there are approximately 190,000 clones, more than 75% of which are singletons. The rearrangement joins TRBV9 to TRBJ1-1; weak D call: TRBD1 (5 bases). This sequence originates from a man between 18 and 29 years old in good health and CMV-seropositive. The sequenced sample consisted of PBMCs. The CDR3 here is CASSLGGGATEAFF. In nucleotides, the CDR3 is TGTGCCAGCAGCCTAGGCGGGGGTGCCACTGAAGCTTTCTTT.